The next 14 T cell receptor beta chains were all read from a single sample in a study of T-cell reconstitution after alpha-beta-depleted transplantation in children. The TCRbeta library incorporated unique molecular identifiers. TCRdb recomputed calls from the PCR reads with MiXCR, one row per CDR3 protein. The table includes roughly 76,000 distinct CDR3 sequences, 9.5% to 13% detected once. The sample here was PBMCs, taken before TCRalphabeta/CD19-depleted stem cell transplant. The receptors derive from a boy aged 5-17 years with acute myeloid leukemia, due to receive a stem cell transplant.

This clonotype has ten or more counts. The rearrangement links TRBV6-6 to TRBJ1-2; no reliable D call. The CDR3 totals 13 residues. The germline V gene encodes CDR1 MNHNY and CDR2 SVGAGI (reference sequence). Trimming took off 4 bases at V and 4 bases at J, with 10 bases between the two ends. For the CDR3, the DNA is TGTGCCAGCAGTTCACCAGCTTCCTATGGCTACACCTTC. The encoded protein is CASSSPASYGYTF.

This clonotype was recorded many times. The chain couples TRBV7-3 to TRBJ2-3, with a possible D match to TRBD2 (5 bases). CDR3 size: 14 residues. Germline V lookup: CDR1 SGHTA, CDR2 FQGTGA. Trimming cost V 1 base and J 4 bases, with 9 bases left between them. The CDR3 is CASSLIRDSDTQYF. The DNA of the CDR3 is TGTGCCAGCAGCTTAATCCGGGATTCAGATACGCAGTATTTT.

This clonotype has a count of ten or more. CDR3 sequence: CASTIAEGSSYNSPLHF. DNA of the CDR3: TGCGCCAGCACCATTGCGGAGGGAAGCTCCTATAATTCACCCCTCCACTTT. This chain links TRBV5-1 with TRBJ1-6; D remains unclear. In germline, CDR1 is SGHRS, CDR2 YFSETQ. This CDR3 contains 17 residues. V lost 6 bases and J lost 0, with 16 bases in between.

This clonotype was detected many times. The CDR3 coding sequence is TGCAGTGCTAGAGCCCCAGGGGAGTTTACCGGGGAGCTGTTTTTT. Translated: CSARAPGEFTGELFF. The chain recombines TRBV20-1 with TRBJ2-2, with D perhaps matching TRBD1 (6 bases). The CDR3 length is 15 residues. V shed 1 base and J shed 5 bases, with 14 bases lying between them. The V gene's germline CDR1 is DFQATT and CDR2 SNEGSKA (reference sequence).

Notes on this clonotype: Since a much larger clone is just one base distant, this may be a read error. The genes are TRBV25-1 and TRBJ2-5, with TRBD2 identical over 9 bases. Germline lookup yields CDR1 MGHDK and CDR2 SYGVNS. The ends lost 4 bases at V and 1 base at J; junction bases unmatched: 1. The CDR3 loop spans 14 amino acids. The CDR3 loop reads CASSASGIQETQYF. CDR3 in DNA: TGTGCCAGCAGTGCTAGCGGGATCCAAGAGACCCAGTACTTC. The full variable domain, its missing parts supplied by reference TRBV25-1 and TRBJ2-5, is EADIYQTPRYLVIGTGKKITLECSQTMGHDKMYWYQQDPGMELHLIHYSYGVNSTEKGDLSSESTVSRIRTEHFPLTLESARPSHTSQYLCASSASGIQETQYFGPGTRLLVL.

This clonotype was seen many times. The V call is TRBV12-3 or TRBV12-4, the J call TRBJ1-1; TRBD1 is a possible D gene (6 bases). V was pared by 11 bases and J by 5 bases, with 18 bases between. The CDR3 spans 13 residues. The CDR3 loop is CASRQESWTEAFF. For the CDR3, the DNA is TGTGCCTCAAGACAGGAAAGTTGGACTGAAGCTTTCTTT.

The rearrangement links TRBV20-1 to TRBJ1-4; 9 positions agree with TRBD1. Per germline, CDR1 DFQATT and CDR2 SNEGSKA (reference sequence). The J segment lost 3 bases and the V segment lost 6 bases, leaving 5 bases of the junction unmatched. The CDR3 contains 14 residues. The CDR3 coding sequence is TGCAGTGCGATCGACAGGGGGGCTAATGAAAAACTGTTTTTT. Translation gives CSAIDRGANEKLFF.

This clonotype was observed at least ten times. The gene calls are TRBV4-1 and TRBJ1-2; D unresolved. V lost 7 bases and J 4 bases, leaving 22 bases between the germline ends. Germline V CDR1 and CDR2: MGHRA, YSYEKL. This CDR3 has 16 amino acids. CDR3 region: CASNTRTANSSYGYTF. The CDR3 DNA sequence: TGCGCCAGCAACACAAGGACGGCGAACTCATCCTATGGCTACACCTTC.

This clonotype was seen at least ten times. This rearrangement joins TRBV6-5 to TRBJ1-4; D call uncertain. Looked up from germline, CDR1 is MNHEY and CDR2 is SVGAGI. The ends were cut back, 6 bases at V and 6 bases at J, with 14 bases in the middle. This CDR3 region has 14 residues. The CDR3 is CASRYRGSDEKLFF. The DNA of the CDR3 is TGTGCCAGCAGGTACAGAGGGTCGGATGAAAAACTGTTTTTT.

The chain's CDR3 is CASSPRWGRAKRGPSSYEQYV. The CDR3 DNA is TGTGCCAGCAGCCCCAGGTGGGGCAGAGCCAAGAGGGGACCGAGCTCCTACGAGCAGTACGTC. The chain couples TRBV4-2 to TRBJ2-7, with D perhaps TRBD1 or TRBD2 (5 bases each). Germline assignment: CDR1 LGHNA and CDR2 YNFKEQ. V gave up 4 bases and J gave up 0 bases, with 31 bases separating them. This CDR3 region has 21 residues.

This clonotype is labeled medium-sized. The chain carries TRBV7-2 and TRBJ2-3; no firm D call. CDR3 size: 13 residues. Germline-derived CDR1 and CDR2 are SGHTA and FQGNSA. The V end was cut by 5 bases, the J end by 1 base, with 7 bases between. CDR3 amino acids: CASSRMRTDTQYF. The CDR3 DNA is TGTGCCAGCAGCAGGATGCGCACAGATACGCAGTATTTT.

V gene TRBV20-1 combines with J gene TRBJ1-6; D unresolved. This CDR3 spans 13 amino acids. In germline, CDR1 is DFQATT, CDR2 SNEGSKA (reference sequence). The V and J ends lost 0 bases and 10 bases respectively, with 10 bases between them. The CDR3 protein is CSARDFGRSPLHF. CDR3 DNA: TGCAGTGCTAGAGATTTTGGGCGCTCACCCCTCCACTTT.

There are many counts of this clonotype. The chain joins TRBV12-3 or TRBV12-4 to TRBJ2-1; 9 nucleotides align to TRBD1. Germline trimming cut 7 bases from V and 5 bases from J; bases unmatched to any gene: 9. This CDR3 region has 15 residues. CDR3: CASIPPQGANNEQFF. The CDR3 DNA reads TGTGCCAGCATCCCGCCACAGGGGGCCAACAATGAGCAGTTCTTC.

This clonotype was seen at least ten times. The chain employs TRBV7-2 and TRBJ2-1; D remains unclear. Germline V gene sequence: CDR1 SGHTA, CDR2 FQGNSA. CDR3 length: 14 amino acids. Deletions cut 5 bases from V and 4 bases from J, with 12 bases between. The CDR3 here is CASSPRGRYNEQFF. CDR3 sequence (DNA): TGTGCCAGCAGCCCCCGAGGCAGATACAATGAGCAGTTCTTC.